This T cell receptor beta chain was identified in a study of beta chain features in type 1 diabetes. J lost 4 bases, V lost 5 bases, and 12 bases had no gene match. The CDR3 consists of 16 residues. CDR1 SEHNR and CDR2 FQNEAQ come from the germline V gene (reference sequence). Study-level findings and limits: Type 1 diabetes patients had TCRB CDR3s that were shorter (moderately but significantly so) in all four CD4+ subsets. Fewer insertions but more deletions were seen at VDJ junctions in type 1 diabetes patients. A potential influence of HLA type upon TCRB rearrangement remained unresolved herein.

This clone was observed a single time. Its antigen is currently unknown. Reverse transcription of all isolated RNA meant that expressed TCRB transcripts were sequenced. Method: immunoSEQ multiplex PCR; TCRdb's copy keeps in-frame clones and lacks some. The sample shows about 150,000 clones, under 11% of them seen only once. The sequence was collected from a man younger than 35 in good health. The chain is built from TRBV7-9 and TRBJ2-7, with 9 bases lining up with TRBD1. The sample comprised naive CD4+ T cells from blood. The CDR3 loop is CASSPYVDRGLYEQYF. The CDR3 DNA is TGTGCCAGCAGCCCCTATGTGGACAGGGGTTTATACGAGCAGTACTTC.